This entry lists 22 T cell receptor beta chains sequenced from one sample in a study of T-cell memory formation after mild COVID-19 (dated by TCRdb to about 2021). Libraries were made using 5' RACE. Sequencing was carried out with an Illumina NovaSeq 6000. TCRdb itself trimmed the public reads at Q25 with fastp, ran MiXCR and retained productive beta chains. Rows with one shared CDR3 protein collapse into an entry with the most common genes and DNA. This sample lists around 110,000 distinct CDR3 sequences; over 15% were detected once. Over 25% of the sample is in the top ten clones. The specimen was PBMCs or a T cell subset sorted from them (not recorded which). The source of these receptors is an adult woman who had mild COVID-19 (a few samples of this study predate the infection). The sample titles of this study are shuffled in the database, so cell type and time point are left out; the donor was told from shared clones.

In its sample, this clonotype was seen a few times. The chain uses TRBV12-3 or TRBV12-4 and TRBJ2-5; 9 bases agree with TRBD2. The CDR3 is 13 residues long. The ends lost 5 bases at V and 5 bases at J; junction bases unmatched: 3. The CDR3 DNA follows: TGTGCCAGCAGTGGGACTAGCTTGGAGACCCAGTACTTC. It encodes CASSGTSLETQYF.

The genes are TRBV29-1 and TRBJ2-7, with 13 nucleotides matching TRBD2. V lost 5 bases, J lost 2 bases, and 3 bases stayed unmatched. The CDR3 extends over 14 amino acids. Per germline, CDR1 SQVTM and CDR2 ANQGSEA. The CDR3 DNA sequence: TGCAGCGTTTCTGGACTAGCGGGAGCCTACGAGCAGTACTTC. This encodes CSVSGLAGAYEQYF.

This clonotype was seen a few times. The chain links TRBV21-1 to TRBJ1-1. TRBV21-1 is recorded as a pseudogene. The CDR3 runs to 13 residues. The CDR3 region has the DNA TGTGCCAGCAGCTACGACGGGTGGGCTGAAGCTTTCTTT. Amino acid sequence: CASSYDGWAEAFF.

This clonotype was found a few times. This chain links TRBV7-9 with TRBJ2-1; D tentatively reads TRBD1 or TRBD2 (5 bases each). Trimming stripped 5 bases from V and 8 bases from J, with 22 bases between. Germline CDR1 and CDR2: SEHNR and FQNEAQ (reference sequence). The CDR3 is 16 residues long. The CDR3 nucleotides are TGTGCCAGCAGCCCGAAGGCTAGCCCTCAAGGGGATGAGCAGTTCTTC. This codes for CASSPKASPQGDEQFF.

This clonotype has just a few counts. The chain recombines TRBV11-2 with TRBJ2-7, with D hard to call. V shed 2 bases and J shed 0 bases, with 14 bases lying between them. CDR3 size: 16 residues. Germline V lookup: CDR1 SGHAT, CDR2 FQNNGV. The CDR3 spells CASSLLENSNSYEQYF. In DNA form, the CDR3 reads TGTGCCAGCAGCTTACTGGAAAATAGCAACTCCTACGAGCAGTACTTC.

This clonotype was observed at least ten times. V is TRBV7-2 and J is TRBJ2-7, with D unclear. Trimming took 4 bases from V and 0 from J, leaving 10 bases between them. CDR3 length: 14 amino acids. CDR1 SGHTA and CDR2 FQGNSA come from the germline V gene. The CDR3: CASSSSTSSYEQYF. The CDR3 DNA follows: TGTGCCAGCAGCTCCTCCACAAGCTCCTACGAGCAGTACTTC.

A few counts support this clonotype. V gene TRBV5-5 combines with J gene TRBJ1-5; tentatively, D is TRBD1 (6 bases). Germline CDR1 and CDR2: SGHKS and YYEKEE (reference sequence). The V gene lost 4 bases and the J gene lost 2 bases, with 13 bases spanning the gap. The CDR3 is made up of 15 amino acids. The CDR3 nucleotides read TGTGCCAGCAGCCTTCAGGGGAGGCGCAATCAGCCCCAGCATTTT. This gives the protein CASSLQGRRNQPQHF.

The chain has TRBV6-5 and TRBJ2-7; 7 bases are a match to TRBD1. Germline values: CDR1 MNHEY, CDR2 SVGAGI. CDR3 length equals 14 residues. V lost 7 bases and J lost 4; bases outside the gene matches: 10. In nucleotides, the CDR3 is TGTGCCAGCAAGGGGGCAGGGACCCTTTACGAGCAGTACTTC. The encoded protein is CASKGAGTLYEQYF.

This clonotype is medium-sized. The rearrangement links TRBV2 to TRBJ2-3; possible D gene TRBD2, 5 bases. Trimming pared 2 bases from V and 5 bases from J, leaving 14 bases between. The germline gives CDR1 SNHLY, CDR2 FYNNEI. The CDR3 totals 15 residues. The CDR3 coding sequence is TGTGCCAGCAGTGAAAGGATGAGTCGGGGAGATACGCAGTATTTT. Translation: CASSERMSRGDTQYF.

This clonotype has at least ten counts. The chain employs TRBV6-6 and TRBJ2-2, with D perhaps matching TRBD1 or TRBD2 (5 bases each). Trimming took off 2 bases at V and 8 bases at J, with 18 bases between the two ends. This CDR3 comprises 16 residues. Germline V CDR1 and CDR2: MNHNY, SVGAGI (reference sequence). Here the CDR3 reads CASSYPGRALLGELFF. In DNA form, the CDR3 reads TGTGCCAGCAGTTACCCGGGGCGCGCTCTGCTAGGGGAGCTGTTTTTT.

The chain carries TRBV7-8 and TRBJ1-1, with a weak D call TRBD1 (5 bases). Germline CDR1 and CDR2: SGHVS and FQNEAQ. CDR3 size: 15 residues. Trimming removed 5 bases from V and 1 base from J, with 14 bases in between. CDR3 loop: CASSPLQARNTEAFF. The CDR3 coding sequence is TGTGCCAGCAGCCCGCTACAGGCTAGGAACACTGAAGCTTTCTTT.

This clonotype was seen many times. V is TRBV13 and J is TRBJ2-7, with D possibly being TRBD2 (5 bases). Looked up from germline, CDR1 is PRHDT and CDR2 is FYEKMQ (reference sequence). This CDR3 spans 14 amino acids. V lost 5 bases and J 0 bases, leaving 11 bases between the germline ends. The CDR3 DNA reads as TGTGCCAGCAGCCCAGCCGGGGTCTCCTACGAGCAGTACTTC. This codes for CASSPAGVSYEQYF.

The chain joins TRBV28 to TRBJ2-5; 15 nucleotides line up with TRBD2. This CDR3 spans 17 amino acids. Per germline, CDR1 MDHEN and CDR2 SYDVKM. Trimming cost V 6 bases and J 7 bases; bases outside gene matches: 12. The CDR3 DNA is TGTGCCAGCAGCGACGGCAGGACTAGCGGGAGGGGGGGGACCCAGTACTTC. Residues: CASSDGRTSGRGGTQYF. Looking up the rest from reference TRBV28 and TRBJ2-5 gives the full variable domain: DVKVTQSSRYLVKRTGEKVFLECVQDMDHENMFWYRQDPGLGLRLIYFSYDVKMKEKGDIPEGYSVSREKKERFSLILESASTNQTSMYLCASSDGRTSGRGGTQYFGPGTRLLVL.

This clonotype was seen a handful of times. The gene calls are TRBV2 and TRBJ2-1; D gene uncertain. Trimming pared 6 bases from V and 7 bases from J, leaving 7 bases between. The CDR3 consists of 11 residues. Germline CDR1 and CDR2: SNHLY and FYNNEI. The CDR3 reads CASSDLNEQFF. CDR3 DNA sequence: TGTGCCAGCAGCGACTTAAATGAGCAGTTCTTC.

The chain carries TRBV24-1 and TRBJ1-5; the D gene is possibly TRBD1 (5 bases). With 3 bases removed from V and 2 bases from J, the gap between germline ends came to 10 bases. Germline V gene sequence: CDR1 KGHDR, CDR2 SFDVKD. CDR3 length equals 15 residues. The CDR3 DNA reads as TGTGCCACCAGTGATCATCAGGGAGGCAATCAGCCCCAGCATTTT. Its protein product is CATSDHQGGNQPQHF.

This clonotype was picked up a small number of times. The V and J genes are TRBV15 and TRBJ2-2, with D perhaps TRBD1 (5 bases). With 0 bases removed from V and 2 bases from J, the gap between germline ends came to 10 bases. In germline, CDR1 is LNHNV, CDR2 YYDKDF (reference sequence). This CDR3 contains 16 residues. DNA for the CDR3: TGTGCCACCAGCAGAGAAAGGACACCTAACACCGGGGAGCTGTTTTTT. Translated, it gives CATSRERTPNTGELFF.

This clonotype appeared a few times. The CDR3 loop reads CAVWGRPDTQYF. Here the CDR3 DNA reads TGTGCCGTTTGGGGGAGGCCAGATACGCAGTATTTT. This chain joins TRBV7-9 and TRBJ2-3, with D perhaps matching TRBD2 (6 bases). Germline CDR1 reads SEHNR; CDR2 reads FQNEAQ (reference sequence). This CDR3 is built from 12 residues. Trimming cost V 11 bases and J 4 bases, with 13 bases left between them.

The chain uses TRBV7-9 and TRBJ2-7; unclear D gene. The CDR3 has 14 residues. Germline V gene data show CDR1 as SEHNR and CDR2 as FQNEAQ (reference sequence). The germline V and J ends were trimmed by 5 bases and 4 bases, with 15 bases remaining between them. CDR3 coding DNA: TGTGCCAGCAGCCCAACCTCTGCGTTGTACGAGCAGTACTTC. It encodes CASSPTSALYEQYF.

The chain recombines TRBV7-3 with TRBJ1-2, with 7 bases that match TRBD1. The V and J ends lost 2 bases and 5 bases, in that order; junction bases with no gene match: 8. Germline CDR1 reads SGHTA; CDR2 reads FQGTGA. This CDR3 is built from 15 residues. The CDR3 nucleotides read TGTGCCAGCAGCTTAGAGGCAGGGGGGCAGTATGGCTACACCTTC. This translates into CASSLEAGGQYGYTF. The variable domain in full, with the rest retrieved from reference TRBV7-3 and TRBJ1-2, is GAGVSQTPSNKVTEKGKYVELRCDPISGHTALYWYRQSLGQGPEFLIYFQGTGAADDSGLPNDRFFAVRPEGSVSTLKIQRTERGDSAVYLCASSLEAGGQYGYTFGSGTRLTVV.

This clonotype was seen many times. This chain joins TRBV29-1 and TRBJ1-1; 7 bases map to TRBD1. The CDR3 is made up of 12 amino acids. Germline V gives CDR1 SQVTM, CDR2 ANQGSEA. The V gene end was trimmed by 6 bases and the J gene end by 11 bases; junction bases not matched to a gene: 12. DNA for the CDR3: TGCAGCGTGAGGGACAGCGAACCGTGGGCTTTCTTT. The encoded protein is CSVRDSEPWAFF.

This chain uses TRBV6-5 with TRBJ2-1; D possibly uses TRBD1 or TRBD2 (7 bases each). The CDR3 totals 17 residues. Germline-derived CDR1 and CDR2 are MNHEY and SVGAGI. V gave up 0 bases and J gave up 8 bases, with 20 bases separating them. CDR3 in DNA: TGTGCCAGCAGTTACTCGAGCACTAGCCAGGGGGGGGATGAGCAGTTCTTC. It specifies CASSYSSTSQGGDEQFF.

This clonotype was observed a few times. The CDR3 region has the DNA TGTGCCAGCAGTCCGACAGGGGCTATCTTAAGCAATCAGCCCCAGCATTTT. It encodes CASSPTGAILSNQPQHF. The genes are TRBV12-3 or TRBV12-4 and TRBJ1-5; 8 bases align to TRBD1. V lost 5 bases to trimming and J lost 1 base; unmatched junction nucleotides: 10. The CDR3 has 17 residues.